The T cell receptor (beta chain) described here comes from a study of blood T cell repertoires in COVID-19. Germline V lookup: CDR1 SNHLY, CDR2 FYNNEI. There are 11 residues in the CDR3. V was trimmed by 6 bases and J by 3 bases, leaving 6 bases between them. TCRdb keeps only in-frame clones here, not all; method: immunoSEQ multiplex PCR. The top ten hold roughly 2.1% of the sample, which has about 120,000 clones, 78% seen once. V usage is TRBV2 and J usage is TRBJ2-7; unclear D gene. The sequence was obtained from a man between 65 and 85 years old with acute or convalescent COVID-19. The sample comprised peripheral blood. CDR3 region: CASSPSYEQYF. CDR3 bases: TGTGCCAGCAGCCCGAGCTACGAGCAGTACTTC. The full variable domain, rest sourced from reference TRBV2 and TRBJ2-7, is EPEVTQTPSHQVTQMGQEVILRCVPISNHLYFYWYRQILGQKVEFLVSFYNNEISEKSEIFDDQFSVERPDGSNFTLKIRSTKLEDSAMYFCASSPSYEQYFGPGTRLTVT.